A single sample is the source of the 9 T cell receptor beta chains below, sequenced in a study of T cell changes during pregnancy in multiple sclerosis. Libraries were prepared by immunoSEQ multiplex PCR; TCRdb keeps only in-frame clonotypes and omits some of them. The sample shows 95,000 to 100,000 clones, about 91% of them seen only once. The sample in question was peripheral blood, obtained in the second trimester of pregnancy. Receptors were obtained from a female donor with multiple sclerosis, enrolled in a pregnancy study.

This clone was seen only a few times. The gene calls are TRBV11-2 and TRBJ2-7; a weak D match, TRBD2 (6 bases). The germline CDR1 and CDR2 sequences are SGHAT and FQNNGV. This CDR3 contains 12 residues. The V end lost 5 bases, the J end lost 7 bases, and 12 bases lay between the germline ends. CDR3 sequence: CASSLTGVEQYF. The DNA for the CDR3 is TGTGCCAGCAGCCTGACGGGGGTTGAGCAGTACTTC.

This rearrangement joins TRBV5-4 to TRBJ2-2, with D possibly being TRBD2 (6 bases). This CDR3 comprises 14 residues. Per the germline V gene, CDR1 is SGHNT and CDR2 is YYREEE (reference sequence). V was pared by 4 bases and J by 4 bases, with 11 bases between. The CDR3 region is CASSAGGGTGELFF. The DNA of the CDR3 is TGTGCCAGCAGCGCCGGGGGAGGCACCGGGGAGCTGTTTTTT.

In nucleotides, the CDR3 is TGTGCCAGCAGCCCCCACACCACCGGGACAGGGGCCATTACTGAAGCTTTCTTT. Protein: CASSPHTTGTGAITEAFF. The chain carries TRBV7-3 and TRBJ1-1; TRBD1 agrees at 10 bases. The germline CDR1 and CDR2 sequences are SGHTA and FQGTGA. V dropped 5 bases and J dropped 5; count of bases not matched to a gene: 17. The CDR3 is made up of 18 amino acids.

The chain is built from TRBV4-2 and TRBJ2-2, with D possibly being TRBD1 (6 bases). The CDR3 runs 15 residues. V lost 0 bases, J lost 8 bases, and 13 bases lay in between. Per germline, CDR1 LGHNA and CDR2 YNFKEQ. CDR3 loop: CASSQEGTKEGELFF. The CDR3, as DNA: TGTGCCAGCAGCCAAGAAGGGACAAAAGAAGGGGAGCTGTTTTTT.

The V call is TRBV5-1, the J call TRBJ2-7; D gene ambiguous. The V gene's germline CDR1 is SGHRS and CDR2 YFSETQ. Trimming shortened V by 1 base and J by 2 bases, and 13 bases separated the two germline ends. CDR3 length equals 15 residues. DNA for the CDR3: TGCGCCAGCAGCTTGCCCCAAGCAAGAGCCTACGAGCAGTACTTC. Protein: CASSLPQARAYEQYF.

The chain has TRBV19 and TRBJ1-2; no firm D call. The ends were cut back, 5 bases at V and 4 bases at J, with 11 bases in the middle. In germline, CDR1 is LNHDA, CDR2 SQIVND (reference sequence). This CDR3 region has 13 residues. CDR3 nucleotide sequence: TGTGCCAGTAGTCCGGGAGGAAGCTATGGCTACACCTTC. Translating it yields CASSPGGSYGYTF.

The CDR3 loop reads CASSSTSSADTQYF. The CDR3, as DNA: TGTGCCAGCAGCTCGACTAGTTCCGCAGATACGCAGTATTTT. The chain employs TRBV5-4 and TRBJ2-3; D might be TRBD2 (6 bases). V was cut by 3 bases and J by 4 bases, with 12 bases left in between. In germline, CDR1 is SGHNT, CDR2 YYREEE (reference sequence). The CDR3 is 14 amino acids.

A note on this clone: At the DNA level, this CDR3 is encoded by other sequences in the same sample as well. This sequence joins TRBV27 and TRBJ2-7; D ambiguous. With 2 bases removed from V and 4 bases from J, the gap between germline ends came to 6 bases. The CDR3 totals 12 residues. Germline CDR1 is MNHEY and CDR2 is SMNVEV (reference sequence). The CDR3 region is CASSLTGYEQYF. The CDR3 nucleotides read TGTGCCAGCAGTTTAACCGGGTACGAGCAGTACTTC.

The CDR3 protein is CASSPLPGQGPTGELFF. The DNA of the CDR3 is TGTGCCAGCAGCCCGCTTCCGGGACAGGGGCCCACCGGGGAGCTGTTTTTT. J is TRBJ2-2 and V is TRBV11-3; 10 bases fit TRBD1. The CDR3 is made up of 17 amino acids. Looked up from germline, CDR1 is SGHNT and CDR2 is YENEEA. V lost 5 bases and J lost 4; bases outside the gene matches: 10.